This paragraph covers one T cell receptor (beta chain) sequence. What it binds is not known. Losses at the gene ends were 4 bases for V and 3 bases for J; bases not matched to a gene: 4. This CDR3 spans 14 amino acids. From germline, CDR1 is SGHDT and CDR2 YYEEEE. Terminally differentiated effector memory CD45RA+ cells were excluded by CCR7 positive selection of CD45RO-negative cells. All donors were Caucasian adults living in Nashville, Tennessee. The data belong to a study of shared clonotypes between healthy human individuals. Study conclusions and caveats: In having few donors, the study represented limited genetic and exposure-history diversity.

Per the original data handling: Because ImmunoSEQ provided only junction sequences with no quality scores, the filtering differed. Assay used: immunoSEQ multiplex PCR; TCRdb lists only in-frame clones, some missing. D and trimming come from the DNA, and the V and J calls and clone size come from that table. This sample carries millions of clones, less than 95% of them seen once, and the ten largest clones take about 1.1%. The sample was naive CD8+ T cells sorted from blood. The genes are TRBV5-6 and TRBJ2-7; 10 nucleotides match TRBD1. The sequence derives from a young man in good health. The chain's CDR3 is CASSPDRGNYEQYF. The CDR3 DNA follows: TGTGCCAGCAGCCCGGACAGGGGGAACTACGAGCAGTACTTC.